This T cell receptor (beta chain) was observed in a study of T cell repertoires in cytomegalovirus infection. TCRdb reanalysed the reads using MiXCR and keeps one entry per CDR3 protein. The table lists roughly 250,000 distinct CDR3 sequences, approximately 13% of them singletons, with 1.6% in the top ten. This clonotype was counted between two and nine times. The ends were cut back, 4 bases at V and 0 bases at J, with 8 bases in the middle. The CDR3 sequence is 13 residues long. Per the germline V gene, CDR1 is SGHRS and CDR2 is YFSETQ. This chain uses TRBV5-1 with TRBJ2-7; D tentatively reads TRBD1 or TRBD2 (5 bases each). Sequencing was performed on PBMCs. This receptor was identified in a human donor in good health (CMV status not recorded). Some clones in this sample may be carry-over from other donors' samples. The DNA for the CDR3 is TGCGCCAGCAGCAGGGACGGCTCCTACGAGCAGTACTTC. Its translation is CASSRDGSYEQYF.